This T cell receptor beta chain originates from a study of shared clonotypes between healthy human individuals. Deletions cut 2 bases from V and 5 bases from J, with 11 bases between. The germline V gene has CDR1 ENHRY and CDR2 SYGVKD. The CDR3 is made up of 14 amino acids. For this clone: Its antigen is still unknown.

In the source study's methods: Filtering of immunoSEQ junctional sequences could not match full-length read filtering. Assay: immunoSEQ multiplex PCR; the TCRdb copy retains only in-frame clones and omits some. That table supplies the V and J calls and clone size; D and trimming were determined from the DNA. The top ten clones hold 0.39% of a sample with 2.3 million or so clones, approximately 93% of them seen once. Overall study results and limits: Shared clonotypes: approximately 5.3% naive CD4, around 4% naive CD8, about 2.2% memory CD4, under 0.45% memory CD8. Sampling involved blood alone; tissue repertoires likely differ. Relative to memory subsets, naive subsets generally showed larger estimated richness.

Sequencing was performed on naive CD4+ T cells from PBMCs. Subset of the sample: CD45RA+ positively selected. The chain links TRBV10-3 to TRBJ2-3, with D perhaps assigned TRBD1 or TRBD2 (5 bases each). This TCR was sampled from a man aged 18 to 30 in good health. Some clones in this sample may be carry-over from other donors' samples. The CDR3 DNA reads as TGTGCCATCAGTGAGGGCCGGGGCATAGATACGCAGTATTTT. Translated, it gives CAISEGRGIDTQYF.